Listed below are T cell receptor beta chains from one sample, sequenced in a study of OX40 agonist ivuxolimab in advanced cancers. Some clones are missing from TCRdb's copy, which holds only in-frame ones; the method was immunoSEQ multiplex PCR. This repertoire shows tens of thousands of clones, under 85% found once; its top ten account for approximately 15%. This sample comprised CD4+ or CD8+ T cells sorted from blood, obtained in a trial of the OX40 agonist ivuxolimab. These TCRs come from an adult with an advanced solid tumor such as melanoma, head and neck, liver or kidney cancer. Each CDR3 is given with its conserved first and last residue. The D gene is left open where the match is weak. The size field is filled for only some rows; it gives once, few, many or a size class.

abundance	d_gene	v_gene	j_gene	CDR3aa	CDR3nt
NA	NA	TRBV5-5	TRBJ2-3	CASSLTSLAIDTQYF	TGTGCCAGCAGCCTTACATCTCTCGCTATAGATACGCAGTATTTT
NA	NA	TRBV30	TRBJ2-7	CAWSVTGHRDEQYF	TGTGCCTGGAGTGTGACAGGCCATAGGGACGAGCAGTACTTC
NA	TRBD1	TRBV5-1	TRBJ1-6	CASSWGTENSPLHF	TGCGCCAGCAGCTGGGGGACAGAAAATTCACCCCTCCACTTT
NA	TRBD1	TRBV29-1	TRBJ2-1	CSVWTGKANEQFF	TGCAGCGTATGGACAGGGAAGGCCAATGAGCAGTTCTTC
NA	NA	TRBV5-6	TRBJ1-2	CASSLGTGGYTF	TGTGCCAGCAGCTTGGGCACAGGGGGCTACACCTTC
NA	NA	TRBV29-1	TRBJ2-7	CSVEMDRPYEQYF	TGCAGCGTTGAAATGGACAGACCCTACGAGCAGTACTTC
few	NA	TRBV6-5	TRBJ2-7	CASSWDQGYEQYF	TGTGCCAGCAGCTGGGACCAGGGCTACGAGCAGTACTTC
NA	NA	TRBV27	TRBJ1-5	CASSSQSNQPQHF	TGTGCCAGCAGCTCTCAGAGCAATCAGCCCCAGCATTTT
NA	NA	TRBV27	TRBJ2-1	CASSYTISYNEQFF	TGTGCCAGCAGTTATACAATCTCCTACAATGAGCAGTTCTTC
NA	NA	TRBV30	TRBJ2-7	CAWTTGTTTYEQYF	TGTGCCTGGACCACCGGGACAACTACCTACGAGCAGTACTTC
NA	NA	TRBV5-1	TRBJ2-6	CASSPAGAGANVLTF	TGCGCCAGCAGCCCCGCAGGGGCTGGGGCCAACGTCCTGACTTTC
NA	NA	TRBV7-9	TRBJ2-7	CASSRRNQSYEQYF	TGTGCCAGCAGCCGCAGGAACCAGAGCTACGAGCAGTACTTC
NA	NA	TRBV19	TRBJ2-3	CASSRADTTDTQYF	TGTGCCAGTAGTCGGGCGGATACCACAGATACGCAGTATTTT
NA	NA	TRBV6-5	TRBJ1-5	CASSSSRNQPQHF	TGTGCCAGCAGCTCTAGCCGGAATCAGCCCCAGCATTTT
few	NA	TRBV6-1	TRBJ2-7	CASTEGEDVGYEQYF	TGTGCCAGCACTGAAGGGGAGGACGTAGGCTACGAGCAGTACTTC
few	TRBD2	TRBV5-4	TRBJ2-1	CASTPGTSEVNEQFF	TGTGCCAGCACCCCTGGGACTAGCGAAGTCAATGAGCAGTTCTTC
NA	NA	TRBV5-6	TRBJ2-7	CASSLAFGADRMGYF	TGTGCCAGCAGCTTGGCCTTCGGGGCTGACCGAATGGGGTACTTC
NA	NA	TRBV12-5	TRBJ2-7	CASGSPLEEQYF	TGTGCTAGTGGTAGCCCCCTCGAGGAGCAGTACTTC
NA	TRBD2	TRBV4-1	TRBJ2-3	CASSQDRGTSGEDTDTQYF	TGCGCCAGCAGCCAAGATCGGGGGACTAGCGGGGAAGACACAGATACGCAGTATTTT
NA	NA	TRBV11-2	TRBJ2-3	CASSHFPQDILGADTQYF	TGTGCCAGCAGCCACTTCCCCCAGGACATCCTCGGGGCAGATACGCAGTATTTT
NA	TRBD1	TRBV7-8	TRBJ1-5	CASSYLRDRGNQPQHF	TGTGCCAGCAGCTACCTCCGGGACAGGGGCAATCAGCCCCAGCATTTT